The entry that follows covers one T cell receptor beta chain sequence. Using its own MiXCR run on the multiplex PCR reads, TCRdb lists one record per CDR3 protein. Of 17,000 or so distinct CDR3 sequences in the sample, about 64% were seen once. Germline V gene lookup returns CDR1 LNHDA and CDR2 SQIVND (reference sequence). The CDR3 covers 18 residues. Trimming removed 7 bases from V and 2 bases from J; junction bases left unmatched: 9. This entry is derived from a study of breast tumors, draining lymph nodes, adjacent tissues. The chain employs TRBV19 and TRBJ2-1; 15 positions agree with TRBD2. The receptor comes from a female donor with breast cancer. Some clones in this sample may be carry-over from other donors' samples. Sequenced input: tumor-adjacent breast tissue. In nucleotides, the CDR3 is TGTGCCAGTAAATCGGGGACTAGCGGGGGGCAAGCCTACAATGAGCAGTTCTTC. Protein: CASKSGTSGGQAYNEQFF.